This TCR beta chain stems from a study of cytomegalovirus exposure and HLA in healthy donors. General observations from the study: According to the study, 150 to 200 TCR beta chains were cytomegalovirus-associated.

It was with 60 Vbeta and 13 Jbeta primers that the PCR ran. Generated by immunoSEQ multiplex PCR, the TCRdb table keeps only in-frame clones and is missing some. The sample holds about 250,000 clones, roughly 85% seen once. Concerning this clone: Its specificity is not known.

V shed 8 bases, J shed 6 bases, and the junction held 10 bases outside the gene matches. CDR1 is LNHDA and CDR2 is SQIVND in the germline V gene (reference sequence). The CDR3 covers 13 residues. This sequence was found in a girl aged 2-10 years in good health and CMV-seronegative. This chain links TRBV19 with TRBJ2-7; 7 nucleotides align to TRBD1. The sample comprised PBMCs. CDR3 sequence (DNA): TGTGCCAGTTGGGACAGCTCGAACGGCGAGCAGTACTTC. This gives the protein CASWDSSNGEQYF.